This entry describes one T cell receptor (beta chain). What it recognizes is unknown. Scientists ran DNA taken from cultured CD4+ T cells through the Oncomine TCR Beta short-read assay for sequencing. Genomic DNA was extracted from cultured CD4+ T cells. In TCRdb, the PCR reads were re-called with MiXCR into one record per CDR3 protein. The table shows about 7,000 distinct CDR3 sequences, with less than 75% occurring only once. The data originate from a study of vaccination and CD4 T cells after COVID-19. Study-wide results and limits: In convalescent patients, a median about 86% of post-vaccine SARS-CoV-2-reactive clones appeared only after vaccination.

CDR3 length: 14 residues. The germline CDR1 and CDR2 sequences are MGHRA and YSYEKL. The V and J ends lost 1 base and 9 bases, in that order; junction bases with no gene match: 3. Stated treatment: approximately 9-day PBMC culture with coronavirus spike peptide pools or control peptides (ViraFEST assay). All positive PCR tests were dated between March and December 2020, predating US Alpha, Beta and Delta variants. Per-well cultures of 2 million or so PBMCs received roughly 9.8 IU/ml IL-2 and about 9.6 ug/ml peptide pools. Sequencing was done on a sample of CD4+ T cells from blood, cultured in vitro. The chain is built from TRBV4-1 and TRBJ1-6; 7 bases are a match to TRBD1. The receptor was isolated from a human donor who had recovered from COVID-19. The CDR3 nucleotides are TGCGCCAGCAGCCAAGGTCAGGGGGGTTCACCCCTCCACTTT. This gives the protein CASSQGQGGSPLHF.